The clone carrying this TCR beta chain came up a few times. Its antigen is unknown. The CDR3 runs to 10 residues. Trimming stripped 9 bases from V and 5 bases from J, with 7 bases between. Germline lookup yields CDR1 SGHAT and CDR2 FQNNGV. The data were obtained in a study of tumor-infiltrating lymphocytes in primary liver carcinoma. Study-wide background: About 3.65 to 7.5 million productive TCRbeta reads were obtained from the samples, with similar numbers across tissue types. Study-level findings and limits: The 250 largest clones made up significantly more of tumor than blood repertoires (p = 0.039).

TCR beta cDNA was reverse-transcribed from 500 ng of total RNA. The reaction used a constant-region primer and ProtoScript II reverse transcriptase. Libraries of TCR beta came from three nested multiplex PCR rounds with slightly modified ARM-PCR. Forward primers for TRBV1-TRBV30 and a C-beta reverse primer served the first two PCR rounds, at approximately 10 cycles each. TCRdb passed the multiplex PCR reads through MiXCR, listing each CDR3 protein once. Of tens of thousands of distinct CDR3 sequences detected, over 60% appear once; the ten largest clones hold 30% to 40%. The roughly 20-31 mg bulk tissue piece was not sorted before simultaneous RNA and DNA extraction. Chronic HBV infection, which was untreated, was present in the patients.

This TCR was sampled from a man in his forties or fifties with primary liver carcinoma and hepatitis B virus infection. Input material: liver tumor tissue from sampling region 4. The sample's subset: tumor region T4, right-lateral pole. V is TRBV11-2 and J is TRBJ1-2; D is ambiguous. The CDR3 loop is CASEQYGYTF. In nucleotides, the CDR3 is TGTGCCAGTGAACAGTATGGCTACACCTTC.